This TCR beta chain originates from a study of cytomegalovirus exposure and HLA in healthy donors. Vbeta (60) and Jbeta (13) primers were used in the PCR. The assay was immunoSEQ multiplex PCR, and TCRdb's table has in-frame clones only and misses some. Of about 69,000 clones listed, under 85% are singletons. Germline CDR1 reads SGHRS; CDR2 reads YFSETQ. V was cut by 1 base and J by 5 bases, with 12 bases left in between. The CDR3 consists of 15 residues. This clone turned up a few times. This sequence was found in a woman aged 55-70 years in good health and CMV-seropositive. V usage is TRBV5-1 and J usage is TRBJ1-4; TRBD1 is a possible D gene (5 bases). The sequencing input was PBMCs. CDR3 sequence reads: CASSLTRQGNEKLFF. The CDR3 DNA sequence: TGCGCCAGCAGCTTGACTCGCCAGGGAAATGAAAAACTGTTTTTT.